The 12 T cell receptor beta chains given below trace back to one sample, sequenced in a study of vaccination effects on CD4 cells after COVID-19. Measured with immunoSEQ multiplex PCR; TCRdb has only the in-frame clones, and not every one. The data show tens of thousands of clones, with 80% to 85% seen just once and approximately 1.2% held by the top ten. Antigen specificity for these receptors is unknown. Pools of viral peptides were used by the ViraFEST assay to expand antigen-specific CD4+ T cells ahead of sequencing. Cells that had been cultured for less than eleven days were the source of isolated CD4+ T cells. Vaccine administered to participants consisted of two doses of either BNT162b2 or mRNA-1273. The sequencing here drew on CD4+ T cells from PBMCs cultured with HCoV-229E spike peptides, taken after COVID-19 vaccination. These receptors all come from a human donor who received a COVID-19 vaccine.

The chain combines TRBV5-1 with TRBJ1-1; 7 bases map to TRBD1. Germline V gives CDR1 SGHRS, CDR2 YFSETQ. The CDR3 is 13 amino acids. The J segment lost 9 bases and the V segment lost 5 bases, leaving 10 bases of the junction unmatched. The CDR3 region is CASSYDRVGQAFF. The CDR3, as DNA: TGCGCCAGCAGTTATGACAGGGTTGGTCAAGCTTTCTTT. Full variable domain (outside the CDR3, taken from reference TRBV5-1 and TRBJ1-1): KAGVTQTPRYLIKTRGQQVTLSCSPISGHRSVSWYQQTPGQGLQFLFEYFSETQRNKGNFPGRFSGRQFSNSRSEMNVSTLELGDSALYLCASSYDRVGQAFFGQGTRLTVV.

The CDR3 region is CASRQGYQKWEQFF. CDR3 nucleotides: TGTGCCAGCAGACAGGGATATCAAAAATGGGAGCAGTTCTTC. The rearrangement uses TRBV7-2 and TRBJ2-1; TRBD1 might be the D (6 bases). The germline V and J ends were trimmed by 6 bases and 10 bases, with 19 bases remaining between them. Germline-derived CDR1 and CDR2 are SGHTA and FQGNSA. The CDR3 sequence is 14 residues long.

This clone was picked up one time. Here the CDR3 reads CASSYMTRGKKGYTF. DNA of the CDR3: TGTGCCAGCAGTTACATGACGAGGGGGAAAAAAGGCTACACCTTC. This chain uses TRBV6-2 or TRBV6-3 with TRBJ1-2, with a tentative D call TRBD1 (6 bases). The germline V gene encodes CDR1 MNHEY and CDR2 SVGEGT. CDR3 length equals 15 residues. Trimming took off 2 bases at V and 8 bases at J, with 18 bases between the two ends.

The chain has TRBV6-6 and TRBJ2-7, with D hard to call. Per the germline V gene, CDR1 is MNHNY and CDR2 is SVGAGI (reference sequence). The V end lost 6 bases, the J end lost 3 bases, and 6 bases lay between the germline ends. The CDR3 has 11 residues. In DNA form, the CDR3 reads TGTGCCAGCAGCGGTGGCTACGAGCAGTACGTC. This codes for CASSGGYEQYV.

The rearrangement joins TRBV10-3 to TRBJ1-6; 8 nucleotides align to TRBD1. From germline, CDR1 is ENHRY and CDR2 SYGVKD. This CDR3 is 16 amino acids long. V gave up 4 bases and J gave up 5 bases; unmatched junction bases: 7. CDR3 sequence: CAISGFRTGNNSPLHF. The CDR3 coding sequence is TGTGCCATCAGTGGGTTCAGGACAGGGAATAATTCACCCCTCCACTTT.

This clone occurred a few times. The CDR3 loop is CASSLRDAAGNTIYF. In DNA form, the CDR3 reads TGTGCCAGCAGCCTCCGGGACGCCGCGGGAAACACCATATATTTT. The rearrangement uses TRBV2 and TRBJ1-3, with D possibly being TRBD1 (5 bases). CDR1 is SNHLY and CDR2 is FYNNEI in the germline V gene. The CDR3 is 15 residues long. Trimming took off 6 bases at V and 4 bases at J, with 16 bases between the two ends. The whole variable domain, filled in from reference TRBV2 and TRBJ1-3, reads EPEVTQTPSHQVTQMGQEVILRCVPISNHLYFYWYRQILGQKVEFLVSFYNNEISEKSEIFDDQFSVERPDGSNFTLKIRSTKLEDSAMYFCASSLRDAAGNTIYFGEGSWLTVV.

V gene TRBV2 combines with J gene TRBJ2-3, with TRBD2 identical over 11 bases. The CDR3 runs 20 residues. Trimming at V came to 8 bases and at J to 0 bases, leaving 19 bases not matched to a gene. CDR1 SNHLY and CDR2 FYNNEI come from the germline V gene. Here the CDR3 reads CASQRGRLAGYSSSTDTQYF. The DNA for the CDR3 is TGTGCCAGCCAAAGGGGTCGACTAGCGGGGTATTCCTCTAGCACAGATACGCAGTATTTT.

The chain's CDR3 is CASSYADTAGYTF. DNA of the CDR3: TGTGCCAGCAGTTACGCAGATACAGCCGGCTACACCTTC. This rearrangement joins TRBV6-5 to TRBJ1-2; no definite D call. Trimming removed 2 bases from V and 8 bases from J, with 12 bases in between. The CDR3 length is 13 residues. CDR1 is MNHEY, CDR2 SVGAGI, per germline.

This rearrangement joins TRBV7-3 to TRBJ2-2, with a weak D call TRBD2 (6 bases). The CDR3 runs 14 residues. V lost 2 bases, J lost 7 bases, and 11 bases lay in between. Germline assignment: CDR1 SGHTA and CDR2 FQGTGA. DNA of the CDR3: TGTGCCAGCAGCTTATCGCGGGGCAGCGGGGAGCTGTTTTTT. Translation: CASSLSRGSGELFF.

This clone was recorded once. This chain links TRBV5-6 with TRBJ2-7; D gene uncertain. The CDR3 sequence is 11 residues long. CDR1 SGHDT and CDR2 YYEEEE come from the germline V gene. Trimming took 2 bases from V and 5 from J, leaving 5 bases between them. The CDR3: CASSLYHEQYV. The CDR3 region has the DNA TGTGCCAGCAGCTTATATCACGAGCAGTACGTC.

In its sample, this clone was seen a few times. The chain is built from TRBV5-8 and TRBJ2-3, with D unclear. The V gene's germline CDR1 is SGHTS and CDR2 YDEGEE. The CDR3 is made up of 14 amino acids. V lost 0 bases, J lost 3 bases, and 8 bases lay in between. CDR3 in amino acids: CASSLVRATDTQYF. The CDR3 nucleotides read TGTGCCAGCAGCTTGGTTAGGGCGACAGATACGCAGTATTTT.

The chain carries TRBV21-1 and TRBJ2-5; the tabulated D call, TRBD2, remains unverified against the DNA. TRBV21-1 is noted as a pseudogene. CDR3 size: 15 residues. The CDR3 DNA follows: TGTGCCAGCAGCAAATCGGGGGACGGCCAAGAGACCCAGTACTTC. The encoded protein is CASSKSGDGQETQYF.